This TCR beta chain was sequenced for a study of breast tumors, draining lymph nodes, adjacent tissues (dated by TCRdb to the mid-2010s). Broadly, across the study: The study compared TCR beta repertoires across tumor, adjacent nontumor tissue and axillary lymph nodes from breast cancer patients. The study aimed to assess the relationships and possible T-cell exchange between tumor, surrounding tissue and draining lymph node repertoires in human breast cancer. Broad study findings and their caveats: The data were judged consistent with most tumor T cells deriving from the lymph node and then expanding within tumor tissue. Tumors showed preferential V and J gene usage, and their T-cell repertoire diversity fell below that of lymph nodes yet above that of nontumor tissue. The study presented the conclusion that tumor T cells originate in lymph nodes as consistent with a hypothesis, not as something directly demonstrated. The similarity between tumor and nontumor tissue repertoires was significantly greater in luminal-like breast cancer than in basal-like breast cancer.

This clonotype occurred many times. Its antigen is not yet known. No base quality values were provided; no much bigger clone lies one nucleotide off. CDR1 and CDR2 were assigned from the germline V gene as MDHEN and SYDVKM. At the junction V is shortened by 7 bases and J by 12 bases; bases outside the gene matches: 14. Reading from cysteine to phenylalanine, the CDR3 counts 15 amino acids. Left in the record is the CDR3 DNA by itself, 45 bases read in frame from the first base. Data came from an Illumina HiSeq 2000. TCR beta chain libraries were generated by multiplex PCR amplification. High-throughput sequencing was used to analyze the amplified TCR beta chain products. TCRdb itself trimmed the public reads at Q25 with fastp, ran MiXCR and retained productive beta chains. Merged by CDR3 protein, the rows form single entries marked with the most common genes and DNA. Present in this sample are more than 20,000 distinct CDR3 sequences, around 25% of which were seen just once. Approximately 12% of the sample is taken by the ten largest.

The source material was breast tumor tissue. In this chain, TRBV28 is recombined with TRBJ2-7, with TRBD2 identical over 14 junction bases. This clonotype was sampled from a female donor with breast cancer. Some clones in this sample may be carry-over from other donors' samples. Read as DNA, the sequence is TGTGCCAGCACTCGACAGGGGGGACTAGCGGGAGTCTGGTACTTC. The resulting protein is CASTRQGGLAGVWYF.